The 27 T cell receptor beta chains in this list originate from one sample, sequenced in a study of control samples from healthy donors and cancer patients. Clones were sequenced by immunoSEQ multiplex PCR, and TCRdb holds only the in-frame ones, with some missing. The sample has approximately 220,000 clones, just under 95% seen once; the top ten hold around 1.5%. The sequenced sample was blood. These receptors were collected from a man aged 45-65 years in good health.

V gene TRBV5-1 combines with J gene TRBJ1-1, with D possibly being TRBD1 (6 bases). The CDR3 is 17 amino acids. V shed 0 bases and J shed 4 bases, with 19 bases lying between them. Germline CDR1 reads SGHRS; CDR2 reads YFSETQ. CDR3 sequence (DNA): TGCGCCAGCAGCTTGGAGAGGGCAGGGGCCTTAGGCACTGAAGCTTTCTTT. Protein sequence: CASSLERAGALGTEAFF.

This clone was picked up one time. The genes are TRBV5-1 and TRBJ2-7; D gene uncertain. This CDR3 region has 12 residues. Germline CDR1 and CDR2: SGHRS and YFSETQ. Trimming left V 5 bases short and J 4 bases short, with 10 bases between. The CDR3: CASSKDVYEQYF. Here the CDR3 DNA reads TGCGCCAGCAGTAAGGACGTTTACGAGCAGTACTTC. The full variable domain, rest sourced from reference TRBV5-1 and TRBJ2-7, is KAGVTQTPRYLIKTRGQQVTLSCSPISGHRSVSWYQQTPGQGLQFLFEYFSETQRNKGNFPGRFSGRQFSNSRSEMNVSTLELGDSALYLCASSKDVYEQYFGPGTRLTVT.

The J gene is TRBJ1-6, the V gene TRBV29-1; possibly TRBD1 for D (5 bases). Trimming cost V 5 bases and J 7 bases, with 12 bases left between them. The CDR3 loop spans 13 amino acids. CDR1 and CDR2 (germline): SQVTM, ANQGSEA. CDR3 protein: CSVSLTENSPLHF. The CDR3, as DNA: TGCAGCGTTTCCCTGACAGAAAATTCACCCCTCCACTTT. The variable domain in full, completed from reference TRBV29-1 and TRBJ1-6, reads SAVISQKPSRDICQRGTSLTIQCQVDSQVTMMFWYRQQPGQSLTLIATANQGSEATYESGFVIDKFPISRPNLTFSTLTVSNMSPEDSSIYLCSVSLTENSPLHFGNGTRLTVT.

This clone was observed a single time. The chain links TRBV2 to TRBJ2-1, with D unresolved. CDR3 length: 12 amino acids. Germline assignment: CDR1 SNHLY and CDR2 FYNNEI. V was trimmed by 7 bases and J by 10 bases, leaving 14 bases between them. This CDR3 is CASTPNASEQFF. The CDR3 coding sequence is TGTGCCAGCACCCCTAATGCCTCAGAGCAGTTCTTC.

The chain uses TRBV5-4 and TRBJ1-4; D is ambiguous. V shed 0 bases and J shed 5 bases, with 8 bases lying between them. Germline V gene data show CDR1 as SGHNT and CDR2 as YYREEE (reference sequence). CDR3 size: 14 residues. CDR3 protein: CASSLGGMNEKLFF. The CDR3 bases are TGTGCCAGCAGCTTGGGAGGTATGAATGAAAAACTGTTTTTT.

The chain uses TRBV7-3 and TRBJ1-1; unclear D gene. V lost 2 bases and J lost 5, with 12 bases in between. The CDR3 has 14 residues. The germline V gene has CDR1 SGHTA and CDR2 FQGTGA. This chain's CDR3 is CASSLLVGVTEAFF. DNA of the CDR3: TGTGCCAGCAGCTTATTAGTCGGTGTGACTGAAGCTTTCTTT.

This clone came up a few times. V and J are TRBV28 and TRBJ1-4; 11 nucleotides match TRBD1. CDR3 size: 14 residues. The germline CDR1 and CDR2 sequences are MDHEN and SYDVKM. Trimming removed 5 bases from V and 7 bases from J; junction bases left unmatched: 3. DNA of the CDR3: TGTGCCAGCAGTGGGACAGGGGGGGGTGAAAAACTGTTTTTT. Protein product: CASSGTGGGEKLFF.

The chain links TRBV19 to TRBJ1-1; D is possibly TRBD1 (6 bases). Germline V gene sequence: CDR1 LNHDA, CDR2 SQIVND (reference sequence). The CDR3 sequence is 14 residues long. V lost 1 base and J 4 bases, leaving 10 bases between the germline ends. The CDR3 bases are TGTGCCAGTAGTATAGCAGGGGATGGCACTGAAGCTTTCTTT. This codes for CASSIAGDGTEAFF.

CDR3: CASNEQGSSGEQYV. As DNA, the CDR3 is TGTGCCAGCAACGAACAGGGTTCCTCGGGTGAGCAGTACGTC. The chain employs TRBV6-5 and TRBJ2-7, with D possibly TRBD1 on 6 matching bases. V dropped 7 bases and J dropped 7 bases, with 20 bases sitting between them. The V gene's germline CDR1 is MNHEY and CDR2 SVGAGI. The CDR3 totals 14 residues.

The J gene is TRBJ2-6, the V gene TRBV10-2; D is uncertain. V was cut by 3 bases and J by 0 bases, with 9 bases left in between. Per the germline V gene, CDR1 is WSHSY and CDR2 is SAAADI. The CDR3 is made up of 16 amino acids. The CDR3 DNA reads as TGCGCCAGCAGTGATGGGGTTTACTCTGGGGCCAACGTCCTGACTTTC. Protein sequence: CASSDGVYSGANVLTF.

The rearrangement joins TRBV9 to TRBJ2-7, with D perhaps TRBD1 (5 bases). CDR1 is SGDLS and CDR2 is YYNGEE in the germline V gene. This CDR3 has 14 residues. With 5 bases removed from V and 0 bases from J, the gap between germline ends came to 12 bases. The CDR3 region is CASSMSGYSYEQYF. The CDR3 nucleotides read TGTGCCAGCAGTATGTCAGGGTACTCCTACGAGCAGTACTTC.

This CDR3 reads CASSDSQGSQHF. CDR3 nucleotides: TGTGCCAGCAGTGACTCCCAGGGGTCTCAGCATTTT. The chain employs TRBV6-4 and TRBJ1-5; weak D call: TRBD1 (6 bases). The germline gives CDR1 MRHNA, CDR2 SNTAGT. V was shortened by 0 bases and J by 13 bases, with 10 bases between the two germline ends. The CDR3 is 12 amino acids.

The chain is built from TRBV7-2 and TRBJ2-3; D is unclear. CDR3 length: 12 amino acids. The germline V gene encodes CDR1 SGHTA and CDR2 FQGNSA. Deletions cut 5 bases from V and 8 bases from J, with 11 bases between. CDR3 sequence (DNA): TGTGCCAGCAGCCCCTTAAGGGCTACGCAGTATTTT. Its protein is CASSPLRATQYF.

This clone was seen a single time. The chain has TRBV7-9 and TRBJ2-3, with a weak D call TRBD2 (7 bases). CDR3 length: 15 amino acids. Trimming left V 5 bases short and J 5 bases short, with 17 bases between. Germline V gives CDR1 SEHNR, CDR2 FQNEAQ (reference sequence). In nucleotides, the CDR3 is TGTGCCAGCAGCCAGAAGGGGGGGCCCCAAGATACGCAGTATTTT. Translated, it gives CASSQKGGPQDTQYF.

The genes are TRBV5-5 and TRBJ2-5; 8 nucleotides line up with TRBD2. Trimming removed 2 bases from V and 5 bases from J; junction bases left unmatched: 5. Germline CDR1 SGHKS, CDR2 YYEKEE (reference sequence). The CDR3 is 14 residues long. This chain's CDR3 is CASSLNSGKETQYF. The CDR3 nucleotides are TGTGCCAGCAGCTTAAATAGCGGGAAGGAGACCCAGTACTTC.

The CDR3 spells CASTLDINNEKLFF. DNA of the CDR3: TGTGCCAGCACCTTGGACATTAATAATGAAAAACTGTTTTTT. The chain is built from TRBV7-2 and TRBJ1-4; D possibly corresponds to TRBD1 (5 bases). V lost 7 bases and J lost 4, with 13 bases in between. This CDR3 comprises 14 residues. The germline CDR1 and CDR2 sequences are SGHTA and FQGNSA.

This clone was observed a single time. The chain has TRBV5-8 and TRBJ2-7, with D possibly matching TRBD2 (6 bases). The germline CDR1 and CDR2 sequences are SGHTS and YDEGEE. V shed 2 bases and J shed 0 bases, with 18 bases lying between them. The length of the CDR3 is 17 residues. Here the CDR3 reads CASSLVRRDLGSYEQYV. The CDR3 coding sequence is TGTGCCAGCAGCTTAGTTCGCCGGGACTTAGGCTCCTACGAGCAGTACGTC.

This rearrangement joins TRBV27 to TRBJ1-1; 7 bases fit TRBD1. Germline trimming cut 7 bases from V and 5 bases from J; bases unmatched to any gene: 10. Germline V gene sequence: CDR1 MNHEY, CDR2 SMNVEV (reference sequence). The CDR3 consists of 14 residues. In DNA form, the CDR3 reads TGTGCCAGCAAAGGAGGGGGCGGAAGGACTGAAGCTTTCTTT. It yields the protein CASKGGGGRTEAFF.

J is TRBJ2-2 and V is TRBV5-6; D not resolved. The V gene lost 4 bases and the J gene lost 5 bases, with 6 bases spanning the gap. Germline loops: CDR1 SGHDT, CDR2 YYEEEE. This CDR3 spans 12 amino acids. The DNA for the CDR3 is TGTGCCAGCAGCCCTCAGACCGGGGAGCTGTTTTTT. Its translation is CASSPQTGELFF.

V gene TRBV2 combines with J gene TRBJ1-1; no reliable D call. The CDR3 length is 12 residues. The V end lost 3 bases, the J end lost 12 bases, and 14 bases lay between the germline ends. The germline gives CDR1 SNHLY, CDR2 FYNNEI. The CDR3 loop is CASSEDRLGTFF. The CDR3 nucleotides read TGTGCCAGCAGTGAGGACCGATTGGGAACTTTCTTT.

The chain combines TRBV28 with TRBJ1-4, with D possibly being TRBD1 (6 bases). The CDR3 is made up of 15 amino acids. The V end lost 3 bases, the J end lost 8 bases, and 16 bases lay between the germline ends. From germline, CDR1 is MDHEN and CDR2 SYDVKM. The CDR3, as DNA: TGTGCCAGCAGTTTTGTTGGGGGCTTGGGAGAAAAACTGTTTTTT. Amino acid sequence: CASSFVGGLGEKLFF.

The chain is built from TRBV19 and TRBJ2-1; D unclear. The CDR3 sequence is 12 residues long. The ends were cut back, 5 bases at V and 8 bases at J, with 10 bases in the middle. Germline CDR1 is LNHDA and CDR2 is SQIVND (reference sequence). The CDR3 region has the DNA TGTGCCAGTAGTCCAAACGGGTATGAGCAGTTCTTC. It translates to CASSPNGYEQFF.

The CDR3 sequence: CASSGGSTEAFF. CDR3 DNA sequence: TGTGCCAGCTCGGGGGGGTCCACTGAAGCTTTCTTT. V is TRBV5-4 and J is TRBJ1-1, with D tentatively TRBD1 (5 bases). Trimming removed 7 bases from V and 4 bases from J, with 11 bases in between. The CDR3 runs to 12 residues. Germline V CDR1 and CDR2: SGHNT, YYREEE (reference sequence).

The chain employs TRBV18 and TRBJ1-6; possibly TRBD1 for D (5 bases). Trimming shortened V by 3 bases and J by 14 bases, and 17 bases separated the two germline ends. The length of the CDR3 is 14 residues. From germline, CDR1 is KGHSH and CDR2 LQKENI. The CDR3 nucleotides are TGTGCCAGCTCACCCGATGGGGCGATTATCTCCCTCCACTTT. Amino acids: CASSPDGAIISLHF.

The rearrangement joins TRBV18 to TRBJ1-1; D is perhaps TRBD1 (5 bases). CDR3 length: 15 residues. The V gene lost 6 bases and the J gene lost 5 bases, with 19 bases spanning the gap. Germline lookup yields CDR1 KGHSH and CDR2 LQKENI. The CDR3, as DNA: TGTGCCAGCTCTATTAACACGGGGGAGGGAACTGAAGCTTTCTTT. It translates to CASSINTGEGTEAFF.

The chain joins TRBV5-1 to TRBJ2-1; no definite D call. V was pared by 1 base and J by 6 bases, with 14 bases between. Per the germline V gene, CDR1 is SGHRS and CDR2 is YFSETQ. This CDR3 comprises 15 residues. CDR3 region: CASSLFQTSSNEQFF. The DNA for the CDR3 is TGCGCCAGCAGCTTGTTCCAAACGTCGAGCAATGAGCAGTTCTTC.

The chain has TRBV5-1 and TRBJ1-1, with D perhaps TRBD1 (6 bases). The CDR3 consists of 15 residues. Germline V gives CDR1 SGHRS, CDR2 YFSETQ. V dropped 4 bases and J dropped 3 bases, with 16 bases sitting between them. This chain's CDR3 is CASSGRGYGDTEAFF. The CDR3 coding sequence is TGCGCCAGCAGCGGCAGGGGTTACGGTGACACTGAAGCTTTCTTT.